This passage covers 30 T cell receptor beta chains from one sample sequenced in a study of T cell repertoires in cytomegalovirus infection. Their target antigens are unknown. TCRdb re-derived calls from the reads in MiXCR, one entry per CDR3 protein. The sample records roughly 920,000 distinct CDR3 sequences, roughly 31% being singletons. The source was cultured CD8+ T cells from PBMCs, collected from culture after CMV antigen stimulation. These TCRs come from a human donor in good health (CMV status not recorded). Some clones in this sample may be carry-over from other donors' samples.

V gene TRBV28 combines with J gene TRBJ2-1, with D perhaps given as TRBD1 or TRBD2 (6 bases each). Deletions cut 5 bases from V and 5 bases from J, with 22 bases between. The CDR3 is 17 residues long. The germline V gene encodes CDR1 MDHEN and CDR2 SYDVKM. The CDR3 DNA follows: TGTGCCAGCAGTCACCCAAGATGGAGGGGGGAGAACAATGAGCAGTTCTTC. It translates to CASSHPRWRGENNEQFF.

The CDR3 loop reads CASSFPLGRSSYNEQFF. CDR3 DNA sequence: TGTGCCAGCAGCTTCCCATTAGGCCGTAGCTCCTACAATGAGCAGTTCTTC. The genes are TRBV7-9 and TRBJ2-1; D gene uncertain. Trimming took off 3 bases at V and 0 bases at J, with 15 bases between the two ends. The CDR3 loop spans 17 amino acids. Germline V gene data show CDR1 as SEHNR and CDR2 as FQNEAQ (reference sequence).

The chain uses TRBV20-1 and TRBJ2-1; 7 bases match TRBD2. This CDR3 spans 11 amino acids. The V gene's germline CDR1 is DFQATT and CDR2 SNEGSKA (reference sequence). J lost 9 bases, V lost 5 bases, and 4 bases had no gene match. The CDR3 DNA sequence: TGCAGTGCTTCTCGCGGGAGTGAGCAGTTCTTC. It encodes CSASRGSEQFF.

CDR3 bases: TGTGCCAGCAGCCAACAGGGCGAGAAAGAGACCCAGTACTTC. Residues: CASSQQGEKETQYF. The chain carries TRBV7-8 and TRBJ2-5, with a tentative D call TRBD1 (6 bases). Germline CDR1 and CDR2: SGHVS and FQNEAQ. V was cut by 5 bases and J by 3 bases, with 13 bases left in between. CDR3 length equals 14 residues.

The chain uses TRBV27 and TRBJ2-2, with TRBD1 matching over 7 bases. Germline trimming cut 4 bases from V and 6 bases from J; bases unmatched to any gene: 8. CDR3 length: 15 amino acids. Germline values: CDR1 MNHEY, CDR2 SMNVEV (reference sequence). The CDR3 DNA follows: TGTGCCAGCAGTTCACCGGGACAGCACGCCGGGGAGCTGTTTTTT. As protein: CASSSPGQHAGELFF.

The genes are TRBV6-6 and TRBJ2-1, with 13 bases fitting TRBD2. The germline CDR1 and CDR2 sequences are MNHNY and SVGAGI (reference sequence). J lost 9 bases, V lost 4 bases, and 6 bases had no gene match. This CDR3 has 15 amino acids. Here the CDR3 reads CASSSWTSGGFEQFF. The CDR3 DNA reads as TGTGCCAGCAGTTCTTGGACTAGCGGGGGTTTTGAGCAGTTCTTC.

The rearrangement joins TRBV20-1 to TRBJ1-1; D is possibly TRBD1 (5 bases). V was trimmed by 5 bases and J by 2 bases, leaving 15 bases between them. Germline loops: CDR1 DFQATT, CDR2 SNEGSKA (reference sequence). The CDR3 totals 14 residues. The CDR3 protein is CSAPAGTSNTEAFF. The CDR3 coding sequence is TGCAGTGCTCCGGCCGGGACTTCAAACACTGAAGCTTTCTTT.

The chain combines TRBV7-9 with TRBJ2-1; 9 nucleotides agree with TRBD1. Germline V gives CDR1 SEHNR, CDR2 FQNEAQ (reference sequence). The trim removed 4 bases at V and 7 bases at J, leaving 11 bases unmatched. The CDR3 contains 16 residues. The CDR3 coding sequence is TGTGCCAGCAGCTCGTCCGGGACAGGGCAGAGGAATGAGCAGTTCTTC. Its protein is CASSSSGTGQRNEQFF.

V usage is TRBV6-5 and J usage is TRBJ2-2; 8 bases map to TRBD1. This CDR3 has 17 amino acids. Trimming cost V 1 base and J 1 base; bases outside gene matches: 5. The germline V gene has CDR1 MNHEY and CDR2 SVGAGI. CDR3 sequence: CASSYFPGTGNTGELFF. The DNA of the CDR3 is TGTGCCAGCAGTTACTTCCCCGGGACAGGGAACACCGGGGAGCTGTTTTTT.

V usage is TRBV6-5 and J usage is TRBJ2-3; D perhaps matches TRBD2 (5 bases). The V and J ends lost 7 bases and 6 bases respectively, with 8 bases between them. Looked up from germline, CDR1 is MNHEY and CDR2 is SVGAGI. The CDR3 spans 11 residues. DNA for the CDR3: TGTGCCAGCAAACTAGGGGATACGCAGTATTTT. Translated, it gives CASKLGDTQYF.

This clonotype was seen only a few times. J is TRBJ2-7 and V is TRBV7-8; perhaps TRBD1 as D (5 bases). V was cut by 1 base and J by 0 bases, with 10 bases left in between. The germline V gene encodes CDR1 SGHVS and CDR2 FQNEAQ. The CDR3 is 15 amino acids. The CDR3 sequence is CASSLGETGSYEQYF. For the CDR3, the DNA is TGTGCCAGCAGCTTAGGAGAAACAGGCTCCTACGAGCAGTACTTC.

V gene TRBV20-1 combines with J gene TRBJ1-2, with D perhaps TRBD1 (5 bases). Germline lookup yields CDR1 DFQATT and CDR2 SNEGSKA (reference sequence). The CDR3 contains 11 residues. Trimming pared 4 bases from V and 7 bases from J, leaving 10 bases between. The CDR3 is CSAKGTGGYTF. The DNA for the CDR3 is TGCAGTGCTAAGGGGACGGGTGGCTACACCTTC.

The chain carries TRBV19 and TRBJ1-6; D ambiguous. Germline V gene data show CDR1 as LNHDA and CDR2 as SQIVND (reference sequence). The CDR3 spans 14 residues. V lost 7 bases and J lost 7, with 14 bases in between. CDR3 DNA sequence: TGTGCCAGTACCTCCGGATGGGGAAATTCACCCCTCCACTTT. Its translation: CASTSGWGNSPLHF.

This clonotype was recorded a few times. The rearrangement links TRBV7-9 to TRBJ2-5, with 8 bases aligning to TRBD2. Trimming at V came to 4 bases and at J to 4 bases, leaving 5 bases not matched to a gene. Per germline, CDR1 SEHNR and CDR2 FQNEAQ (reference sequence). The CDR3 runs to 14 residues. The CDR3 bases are TGTGCCAGCAGCTCCGGGGGGGCAAGAGAGACCCAGTACTTC. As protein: CASSSGGARETQYF. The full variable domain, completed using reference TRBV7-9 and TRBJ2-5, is DTGVSQNPRHKITKRGQNVTFRCDPISEHNRLYWYRQTLGQGPEFLTYFQNEAQLEKSRLLSDRFSAERPKGSFSTLEIQRTEQGDSAMYLCASSSGGARETQYFGPGTRLLVL.

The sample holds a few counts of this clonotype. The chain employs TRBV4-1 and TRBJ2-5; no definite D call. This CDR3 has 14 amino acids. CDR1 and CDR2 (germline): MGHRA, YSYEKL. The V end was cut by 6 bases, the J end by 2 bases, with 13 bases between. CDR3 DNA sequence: TGCGCCAGCAGTTGGGCAGGTGATCAAGAGACCCAGTACTTC. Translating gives CASSWAGDQETQYF.

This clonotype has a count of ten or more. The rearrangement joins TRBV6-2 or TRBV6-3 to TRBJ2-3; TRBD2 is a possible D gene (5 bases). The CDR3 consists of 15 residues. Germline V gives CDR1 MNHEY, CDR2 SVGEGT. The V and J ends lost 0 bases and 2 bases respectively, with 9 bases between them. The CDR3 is CASSYSTIFTDTQYF. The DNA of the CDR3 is TGTGCCAGCAGTTACTCGACTATTTTCACAGATACGCAGTATTTT.

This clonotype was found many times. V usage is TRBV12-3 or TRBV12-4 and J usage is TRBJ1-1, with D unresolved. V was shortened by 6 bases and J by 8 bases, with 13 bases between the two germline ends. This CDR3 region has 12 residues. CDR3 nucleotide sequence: TGTGCCAGCAGCCTCAAAGGCAGAGAAGCTTTCTTT. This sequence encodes CASSLKGREAFF.

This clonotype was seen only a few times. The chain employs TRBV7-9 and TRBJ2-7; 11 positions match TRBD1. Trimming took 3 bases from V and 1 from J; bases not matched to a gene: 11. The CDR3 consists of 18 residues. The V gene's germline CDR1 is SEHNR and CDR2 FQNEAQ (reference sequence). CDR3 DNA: TGTGCCAGCAGCTTGTGGACAGGGGGCGTATTAAGTTCCTACGAGCAGTACGTC. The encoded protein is CASSLWTGGVLSSYEQYV.

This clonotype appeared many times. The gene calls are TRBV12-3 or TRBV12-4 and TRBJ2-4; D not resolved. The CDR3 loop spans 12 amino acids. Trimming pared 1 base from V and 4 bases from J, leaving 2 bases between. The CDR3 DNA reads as TGTGCCAGCAGTTTAGGGAAAAACATTCAGTACTTC. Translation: CASSLGKNIQYF.

CDR3 DNA sequence: TGCGCCAGCAGCTTGCGAGGAGGGGTGCACGAGCAGTACTTC. Residues: CASSLRGGVHEQYF. The chain couples TRBV5-1 to TRBJ2-7; perhaps TRBD2 as D (6 bases). In germline, CDR1 is SGHRS, CDR2 YFSETQ. Trimming removed 1 base from V and 5 bases from J, with 13 bases in between. CDR3 length: 14 amino acids.

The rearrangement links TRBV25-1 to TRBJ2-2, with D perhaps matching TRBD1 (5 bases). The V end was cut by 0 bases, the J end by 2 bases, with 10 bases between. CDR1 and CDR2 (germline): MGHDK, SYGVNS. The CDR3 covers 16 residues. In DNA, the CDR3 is TGTGCCAGCAGTGAATATTTGACAGTTAACACCGGGGAGCTGTTTTTT. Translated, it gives CASSEYLTVNTGELFF.

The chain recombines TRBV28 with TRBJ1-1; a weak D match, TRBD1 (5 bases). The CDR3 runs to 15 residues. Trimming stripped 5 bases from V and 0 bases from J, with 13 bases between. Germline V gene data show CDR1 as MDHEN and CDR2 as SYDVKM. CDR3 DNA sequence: TGTGCCAGCAGTGCCGACAGCAGATTGAACACTGAAGCTTTCTTT. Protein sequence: CASSADSRLNTEAFF. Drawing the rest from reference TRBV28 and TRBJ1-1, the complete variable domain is DVKVTQSSRYLVKRTGEKVFLECVQDMDHENMFWYRQDPGLGLRLIYFSYDVKMKEKGDIPEGYSVSREKKERFSLILESASTNQTSMYLCASSADSRLNTEAFFGQGTRLTVV.

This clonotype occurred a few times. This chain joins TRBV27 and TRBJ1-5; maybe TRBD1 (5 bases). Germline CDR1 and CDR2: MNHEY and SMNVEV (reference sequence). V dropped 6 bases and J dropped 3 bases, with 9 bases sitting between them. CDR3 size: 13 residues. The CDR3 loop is CASRKGSNQPQHF. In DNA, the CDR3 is TGTGCCAGCAGGAAGGGGTCCAATCAGCCCCAGCATTTT.

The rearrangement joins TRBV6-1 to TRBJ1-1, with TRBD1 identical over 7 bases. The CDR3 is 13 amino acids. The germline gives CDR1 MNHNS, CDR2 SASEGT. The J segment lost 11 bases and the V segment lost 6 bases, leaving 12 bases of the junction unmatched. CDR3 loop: CASRYHGQEGAFF. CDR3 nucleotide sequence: TGTGCCAGCAGATACCACGGACAGGAGGGGGCTTTCTTT.

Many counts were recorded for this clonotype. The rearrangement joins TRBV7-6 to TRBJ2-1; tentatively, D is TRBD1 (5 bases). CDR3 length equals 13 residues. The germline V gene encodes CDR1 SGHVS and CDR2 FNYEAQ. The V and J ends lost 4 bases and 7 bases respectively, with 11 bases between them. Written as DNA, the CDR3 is TGTGCCAGCAGCTCCCGCAAGGGGAATGAGCAGTTCTTC. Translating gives CASSSRKGNEQFF.

The chain's CDR3 is CASSPLMEGWSYEQYF. CDR3 coding DNA: TGCGCCAGCAGCCCACTCATGGAGGGGTGGTCCTACGAGCAGTACTTC. The chain carries TRBV4-1 and TRBJ2-7; a weak D match, TRBD2 (6 bases). From germline, CDR1 is MGHRA and CDR2 YSYEKL. The CDR3 has 16 residues. Trimming took off 4 bases at V and 1 base at J, with 17 bases between the two ends.

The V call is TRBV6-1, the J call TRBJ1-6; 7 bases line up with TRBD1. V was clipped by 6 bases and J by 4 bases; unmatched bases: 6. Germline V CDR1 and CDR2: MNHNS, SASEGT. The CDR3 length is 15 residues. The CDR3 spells CASRTPGQYNSPLHF. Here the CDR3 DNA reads TGTGCCAGCAGAACCCCGGGACAGTATAATTCACCCCTCCACTTT.

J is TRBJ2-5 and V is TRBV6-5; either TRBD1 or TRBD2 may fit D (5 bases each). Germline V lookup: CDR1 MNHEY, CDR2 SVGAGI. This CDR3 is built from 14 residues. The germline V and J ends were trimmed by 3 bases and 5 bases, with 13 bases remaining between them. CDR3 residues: CASSYGGEGETQYF. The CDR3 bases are TGTGCCAGCAGTTATGGGGGTGAAGGGGAGACCCAGTACTTC.

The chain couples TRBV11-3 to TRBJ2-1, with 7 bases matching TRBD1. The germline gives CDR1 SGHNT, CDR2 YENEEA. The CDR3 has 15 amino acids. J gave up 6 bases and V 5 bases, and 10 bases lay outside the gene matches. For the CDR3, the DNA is TGTGCCAGCAGCCCCCGAGACAGGGAAACCAATGAGCAGTTCTTC. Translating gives CASSPRDRETNEQFF.

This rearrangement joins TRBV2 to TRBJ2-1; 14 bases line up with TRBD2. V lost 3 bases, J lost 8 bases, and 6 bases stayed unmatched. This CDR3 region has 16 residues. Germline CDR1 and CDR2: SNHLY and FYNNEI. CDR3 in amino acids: CASSETSGGASDEQFF. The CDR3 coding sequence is TGTGCCAGCAGTGAGACTAGCGGGGGGGCCAGTGATGAGCAGTTCTTC.